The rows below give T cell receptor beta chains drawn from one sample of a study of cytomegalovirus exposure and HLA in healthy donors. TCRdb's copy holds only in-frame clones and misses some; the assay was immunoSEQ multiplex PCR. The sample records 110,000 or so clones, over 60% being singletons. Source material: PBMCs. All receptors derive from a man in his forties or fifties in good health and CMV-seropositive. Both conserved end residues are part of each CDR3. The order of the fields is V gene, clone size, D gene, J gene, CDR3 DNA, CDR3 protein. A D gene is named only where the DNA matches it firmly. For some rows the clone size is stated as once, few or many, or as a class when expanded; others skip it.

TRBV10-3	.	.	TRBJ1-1	TGTGCCATCAGTGATACAGGGAAGCAGAACACTGAAGCTTTCTTT	CAISDTGKQNTEAFF
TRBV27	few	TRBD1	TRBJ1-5	TGTGCCAGCAGTTCAGGGGGCCATAGCAATCAGCCCCAGCATTTT	CASSSGGHSNQPQHF
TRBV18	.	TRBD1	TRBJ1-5	TGTGCCAGCTCACCGGGGACAGGCAATAGCAATCAGCCCCAGCATTTT	CASSPGTGNSNQPQHF
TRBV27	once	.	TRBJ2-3	TGTGCCAGCAGTCCGCGGACTAGGGGGGGCACAGATACGCAGTATTTT	CASSPRTRGGTDTQYF
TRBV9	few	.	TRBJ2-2	TGTGCCAGCAGCGTAGTTCAGTCGAACACCGGGGAGCTGTTTTTT	CASSVVQSNTGELFF
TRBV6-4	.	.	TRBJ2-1	TGTGCCAGCAGGGCCGGGACTCAACGGGGCTATGAGCAGTTCTTC	CASRAGTQRGYEQFF
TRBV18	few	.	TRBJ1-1	TGTGCCAGCTCACCGGCAGGGTCTCGAATGAACACTGAAGCTTTCTTT	CASSPAGSRMNTEAFF
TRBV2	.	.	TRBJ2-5	TGTGCCAGCAGTGAAGCGCGAGAGACCCAGTACTTC	CASSEARETQYF
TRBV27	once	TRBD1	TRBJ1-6	TGTGCCAGCAGTTTTGCGGGACAGCTTAATTCACCCCTCCACTTT	CASSFAGQLNSPLHF
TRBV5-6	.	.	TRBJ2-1	TGTGCCAGCAGCTTGGTAGGCGGGGGCGTGATCCTAGGCTACAATGAGCAGTTCTTC	CASSLVGGGVILGYNEQFF
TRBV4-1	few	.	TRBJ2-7	TGTGCCAGCAGCCAAGAGGAATCCGTTTCAGGCGAGCAGTACTTC	CASSQEESVSGEQYF
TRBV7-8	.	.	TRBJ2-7	TGTGCCAGCAGCCCGTCAACTAGGAGCCTAATTGACTACGAGCAGTACTTC	CASSPSTRSLIDYEQYF
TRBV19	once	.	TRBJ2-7	TGTGCCAGTAGTATTGGTGGACAGATCTACGAGCAGTACTTC	CASSIGGQIYEQYF
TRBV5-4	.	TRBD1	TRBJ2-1	TGTGCCAGCAGAAAGACGGGACAGAGCTCCTACAATGAGCAGTTCTTC	CASRKTGQSSYNEQFF
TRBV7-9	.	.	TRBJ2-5	TGTGCCAGCACCTCCTACCCGGAGACCCAGTACTTC	CASTSYPETQYF
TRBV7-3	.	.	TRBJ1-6	TGTGCCAGCAGCTCCACAGGCGCTGGTTCACCCCTCCACTTT	CASSSTGAGSPLHF
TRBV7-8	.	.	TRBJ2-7	TGTGCCAGCAGCCAAATTAACTCCCCCTACGAGCAGTACTTC	CASSQINSPYEQYF
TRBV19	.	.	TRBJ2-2	TGTGCCAGTAGTTACCCGACAGGGAGGACCGGGGAGCTGTTTTTT	CASSYPTGRTGELFF
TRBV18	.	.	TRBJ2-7	TGTGCCAGCTCACCAGATCAAACAGGGTTGAGCTCCTACGAGCAGTACTTC	CASSPDQTGLSSYEQYF
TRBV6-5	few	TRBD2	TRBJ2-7	TGTGCCAGCAGTTACGGGACTAGCGGGTACGAGCAGTACTTC	CASSYGTSGYEQYF
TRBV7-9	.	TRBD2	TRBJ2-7	TGTGCCAGCAGCCTCCCAGCGGGGGGGCCAGTCTACGAGCAGTACTTC	CASSLPAGGPVYEQYF
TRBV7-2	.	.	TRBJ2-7	TGTGCCAGCAGCTCGGTTGACTACGAGCAGTACTTC	CASSSVDYEQYF
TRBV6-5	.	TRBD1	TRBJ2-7	TGTGCCAGCAGTTATGGGACAGGGTCGGAGGAGCAGTACTTC	CASSYGTGSEEQYF
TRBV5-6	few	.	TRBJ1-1	TGTGCCAGCAGCTTGGCCCACGGTGTAGGGGGAGAAAGGGAAGCTTTCTTT	CASSLAHGVGGEREAFF
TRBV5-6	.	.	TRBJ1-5	TGTGCCAGCAGCTTGGTTTGGACAGATAGCAATCAGCCCCAGCATTTT	CASSLVWTDSNQPQHF
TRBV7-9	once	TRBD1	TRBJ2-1	TGTGCCAGCAGCTTCCGACAGGGTTTTAGTTTCTATGAGCAGTTCTTC	CASSFRQGFSFYEQFF